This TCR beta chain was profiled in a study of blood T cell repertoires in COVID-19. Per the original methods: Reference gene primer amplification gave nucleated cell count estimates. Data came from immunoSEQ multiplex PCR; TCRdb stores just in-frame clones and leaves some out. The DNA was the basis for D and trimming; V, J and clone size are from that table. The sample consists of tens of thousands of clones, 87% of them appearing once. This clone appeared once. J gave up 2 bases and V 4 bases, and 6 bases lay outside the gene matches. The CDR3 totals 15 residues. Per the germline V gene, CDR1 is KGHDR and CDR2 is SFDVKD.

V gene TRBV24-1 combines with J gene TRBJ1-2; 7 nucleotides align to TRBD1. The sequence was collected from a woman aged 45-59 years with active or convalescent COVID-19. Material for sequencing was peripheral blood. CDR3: CATSDPKTGNYGYTF. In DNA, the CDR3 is TGTGCCACCAGTGACCCAAAGACAGGGAACTATGGCTACACCTTC.